What follows are 8 T cell receptor beta chains derived from one specimen sequenced in a study of blood T cell repertoires in COVID-19. Assay used: immunoSEQ multiplex PCR; TCRdb lists only in-frame clones, some missing. Seen here are 150,000 to 200,000 clones, 85% to 90% observed once, and the top ten hold approximately 0.88%. What was sequenced was peripheral blood. The source of these receptors is a young woman who had recovered from COVID-19.

V is TRBV5-6 and J is TRBJ1-3; D remains ambiguous. V lost 6 bases and J 0 bases, leaving 13 bases between the germline ends. Per the germline V gene, CDR1 is SGHDT and CDR2 is YYEEEE. The CDR3 extends over 15 amino acids. DNA for the CDR3: TGTGCCAGCACATCGCTAAGATTCTCTGGAAACACCATATATTTT. It encodes CASTSLRFSGNTIYF. Variable domain in full (rest from reference TRBV5-6 and TRBJ1-3): DAGVTQSPTHLIKTRGQQVTLRCSPKSGHDTVSWYQQALGQGPQFIFQYYEEEERQRGNFPDRFSGHQFPNYSSELNVNALLLGDSALYLCASTSLRFSGNTIYFGEGSWLTVV.

In DNA form, the CDR3 reads TGTGCCAGCAGGGGGGCTTCGGAGGAAAAACTGTTTTTT. It codes for CASRGASEEKLFF. The chain joins TRBV5-4 to TRBJ1-4; the D gene is possibly TRBD1 (6 bases). The CDR3 extends over 13 amino acids. The V end lost 5 bases, the J end lost 8 bases, and 13 bases lay between the germline ends. In germline, CDR1 is SGHNT, CDR2 YYREEE (reference sequence).

This chain joins TRBV4-3 and TRBJ2-5, with a weak D call TRBD1 (6 bases). Germline loops: CDR1 LGHNA, CDR2 YSLEER. The CDR3 is made up of 16 amino acids. V lost 5 bases to trimming and J lost 0 bases, with 16 bases between them. The CDR3 region has the DNA TGCGCCAGCAGCTACAGGGCTGGGGGCAACCAAGAGACCCAGTACTTC. Amino acid sequence: CASSYRAGGNQETQYF.

This chain connects TRBV9 to TRBJ2-1, with 8 bases fitting TRBD2. The length of the CDR3 is 14 residues. Germline values: CDR1 SGDLS, CDR2 YYNGEE. Trimming took 7 bases from V and 5 from J; bases not matched to a gene: 8. CDR3 in amino acids: CASAGAGGNNEQFF. The DNA for the CDR3 is TGTGCCAGCGCCGGGGCGGGAGGAAACAATGAGCAGTTCTTC.

V is TRBV12-3 or TRBV12-4 and J is TRBJ2-7, with D possibly matching TRBD1 (6 bases). The CDR3 has 13 amino acids. Trimming shortened V by 2 bases and J by 2 bases, and 7 bases separated the two germline ends. The CDR3 nucleotides are TGTGCCAGCAGTTTATCAGGGGCCTACGAGCAGTACTTC. As protein: CASSLSGAYEQYF.

The genes are TRBV7-9 and TRBJ1-4; TRBD1 matches at 8 bases. Per the germline V gene, CDR1 is SEHNR and CDR2 is FQNEAQ (reference sequence). The CDR3 sequence is 15 residues long. V lost 5 bases to trimming and J lost 2 bases; unmatched junction nucleotides: 4. CDR3 DNA sequence: TGTGCCAGCAGCCGGACAGGGTTCACTAATGAAAAACTGTTTTTT. Protein: CASSRTGFTNEKLFF.

The rearrangement links TRBV2 to TRBJ2-3, with D perhaps TRBD2 (5 bases). The CDR3 sequence is 12 residues long. Germline assignment: CDR1 SNHLY and CDR2 FYNNEI. V gave up 2 bases and J gave up 9 bases, with 9 bases separating them. The chain's CDR3 is CASSESGNTQYF. The CDR3 DNA reads as TGTGCCAGCAGTGAATCGGGGAACACGCAGTATTTT.

In its sample, this clone was seen once. V is TRBV6-5 and J is TRBJ1-2, with TRBD1 matching 7 bases. V lost 7 bases, J lost 4 bases, and 12 bases stayed unmatched. The CDR3 spans 15 residues. Germline loops: CDR1 MNHEY, CDR2 SVGAGI. CDR3 bases: TGTGCCAGCATCGGGGGGGACAGTGACCTCTATGGCTACACCTTC. Protein sequence: CASIGGDSDLYGYTF.